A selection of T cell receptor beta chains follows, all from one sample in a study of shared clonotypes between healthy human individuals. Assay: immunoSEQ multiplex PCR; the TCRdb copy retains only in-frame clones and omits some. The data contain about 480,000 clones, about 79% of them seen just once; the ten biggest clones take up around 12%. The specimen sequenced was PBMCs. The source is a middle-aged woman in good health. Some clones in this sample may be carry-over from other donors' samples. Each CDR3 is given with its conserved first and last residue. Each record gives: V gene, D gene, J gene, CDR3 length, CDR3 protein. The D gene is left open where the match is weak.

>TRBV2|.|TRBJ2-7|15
CASSESTGRTYEQYF
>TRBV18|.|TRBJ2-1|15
CASSPPGPAYNEQFF
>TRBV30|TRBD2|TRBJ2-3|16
CAWTSGSWRVRDTQYF
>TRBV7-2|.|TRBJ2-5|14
CASSLNGGQETQYF
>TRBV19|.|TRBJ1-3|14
CASRDRGDGNTIYF
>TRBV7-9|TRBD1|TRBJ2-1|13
CASSLDRANEQFF
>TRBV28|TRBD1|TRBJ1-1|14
CASSFMAGGTEAFF
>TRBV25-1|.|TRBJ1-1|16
CASSEQKGGGYLAPRF
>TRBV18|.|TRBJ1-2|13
CASSPPAGTGYTF
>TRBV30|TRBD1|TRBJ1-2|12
CAWRGDSKGYTF
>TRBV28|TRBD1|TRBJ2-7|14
CASRGQGRVGEQYF
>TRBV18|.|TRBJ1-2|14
CASSPNRDSYGYTF
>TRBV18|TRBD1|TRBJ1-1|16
CASSPRTGEGNTEAFF
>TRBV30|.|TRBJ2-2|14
CAWSASRGTGELFF
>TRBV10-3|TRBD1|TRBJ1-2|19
CAISESPLDRGLSNYGYTF
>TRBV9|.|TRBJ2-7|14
CASSVDAGDYEQYF
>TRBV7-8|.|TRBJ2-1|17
CASSSSGSAGNYNEQFF
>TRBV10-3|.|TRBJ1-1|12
CAIKAGTTEAFF
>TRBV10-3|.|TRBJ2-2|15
CAISESQGRTGELFF
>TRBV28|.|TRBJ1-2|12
CASSSPNYGYTF
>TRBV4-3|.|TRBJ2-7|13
CASSPDWGWEQYF
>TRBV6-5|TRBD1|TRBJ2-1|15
CASTTGTGGYNEQFF
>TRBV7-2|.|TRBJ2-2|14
CASSLVGFTGELFF
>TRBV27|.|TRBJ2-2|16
CASGPWTTYHTGELFF
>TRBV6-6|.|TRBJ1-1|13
CASRSRGDTEAFF
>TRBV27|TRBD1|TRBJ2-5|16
CASSLSGWDRQETQYF
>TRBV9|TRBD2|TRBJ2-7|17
CASSVAASGSGGVEQYF
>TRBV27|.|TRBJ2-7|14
CASSLGAGKYEQYF
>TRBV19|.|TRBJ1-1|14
CASSIQGGVVGAFF
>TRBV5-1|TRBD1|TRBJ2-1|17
CASSLLGQSSSYNEQFF
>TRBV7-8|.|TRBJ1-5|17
CASSLAGGRQPNQPQHF
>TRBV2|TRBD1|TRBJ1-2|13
CASSVGTGTGYTF
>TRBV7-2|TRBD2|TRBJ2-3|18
CASSPHQPSGSRTDTQYF
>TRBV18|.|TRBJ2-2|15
CASSPPGRSTGELFF
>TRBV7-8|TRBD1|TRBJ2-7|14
CASSTTDRGNEQYF
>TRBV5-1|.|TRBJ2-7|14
CASSLLGNSYEQYF
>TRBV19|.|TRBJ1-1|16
CASSIIAGPTNTEAFF
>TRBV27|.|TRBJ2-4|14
CASSPAGSKNIQYF
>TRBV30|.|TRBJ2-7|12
CAWSVLRYEQYF
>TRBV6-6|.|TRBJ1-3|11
CASSPRDTIYF
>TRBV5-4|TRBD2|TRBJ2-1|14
CASSFLASGGEQFF
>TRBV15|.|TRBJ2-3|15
CATSRDRQVTDTQYF
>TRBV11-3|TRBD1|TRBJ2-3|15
CASSFGTVSTDTQYF
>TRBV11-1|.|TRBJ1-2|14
CASSLSDENYGYTF
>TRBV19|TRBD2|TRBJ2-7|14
CASSAGTSYYEQYF
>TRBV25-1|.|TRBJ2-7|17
CASSEYLGRSKSDEQYF
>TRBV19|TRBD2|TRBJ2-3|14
CASSQTSGTDTQYF
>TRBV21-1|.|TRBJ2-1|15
CASSTELAPHNEQFF
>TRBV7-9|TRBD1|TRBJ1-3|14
CASSDNRGGNTIYF